What follows describes a single T cell receptor beta chain. Its antigen is as yet unknown. These data originate in a study of cytomegalovirus exposure and HLA in healthy donors. Study-wide background: Findings of an earlier analysis included 117 million unique TCR beta sequences from about 180 million T cells. Study conclusions and caveats: TCR beta V- and J-gene trimming was later associated with a missense DCLRE1C variant.

This PCR relied on a set of 60 Vbeta primers and 13 Jbeta primers. Here immunoSEQ multiplex PCR was the method, and the copy in TCRdb shows in-frame clones only, minus some. This table has roughly 100,000 clones, 55% to 65% appearing once. The CDR3 spans 14 residues. CDR1 and CDR2 from the germline V gene are MNHNS and SASEGT. The V and J ends lost 7 bases and 3 bases, in that order; junction bases with no gene match: 3. The source of this sequence is a young man in good health and CMV-seropositive. Sequencing input: PBMCs. This rearrangement joins TRBV6-1 to TRBJ2-3, with 11 bases lining up with TRBD2. CDR3 loop: CASMTSGVTDTQYF. In nucleotides, the CDR3 is TGTGCCAGCATGACTAGCGGGGTTACAGATACGCAGTATTTT.